These 7 T cell receptor beta chains share one sample of origin, sequenced in a study of identical twins. TCRdb called the 5' RACE reads again in MiXCR, with one record for every CDR3 protein. Of 1,800,000 or so distinct CDR3 sequences listed, about 32% are singletons. The sample taken for sequencing was cord blood. The receptors stem from a newborn girl in good health.

This clonotype has a handful of counts. This chain links TRBV5-1 with TRBJ2-5; 7 bases align to TRBD1. CDR1 is SGHRS and CDR2 is YFSETQ in the germline V gene. The J segment lost 5 bases and the V segment lost 3 bases, leaving 7 bases of the junction unmatched. The CDR3 has 14 amino acids. CDR3 nucleotides: TGCGCCAGCAGCTACTCGACAGGGAAGGAGACCCAGTACTTC. Protein sequence: CASSYSTGKETQYF.

The chain uses TRBV6-5 and TRBJ2-7; tentatively, D is TRBD1 (5 bases). Germline values: CDR1 MNHEY, CDR2 SVGAGI. The CDR3 spans 15 residues. With 6 bases removed from V and 0 bases from J, the gap between germline ends came to 15 bases. CDR3 nucleotide sequence: TGTGCCAGCAGCGCCAGACAGTATCGCTCCTACGAGCAGTACTTC. Its translation is CASSARQYRSYEQYF.

This clonotype has only a few counts. This chain's CDR3 is CASSYSRPGTAYGNTF. The CDR3 DNA sequence: TGTGCCAGCAGTTACTCGAGACCCGGGACGGCTTATGGGAACACCTTC. This chain connects TRBV6-2 or TRBV6-3 to TRBJ1-2; a weak D match, TRBD1 (5 bases). The V gene lost 0 bases and the J gene lost 12 bases, with 23 bases spanning the gap. This CDR3 comprises 16 residues. Germline-derived CDR1 and CDR2 are MNHEY and SVGEGT.

The chain employs TRBV20-1 and TRBJ2-7, with D maybe TRBD2 (6 bases). Per the germline V gene, CDR1 is DFQATT and CDR2 is SNEGSKA (reference sequence). This CDR3 contains 15 residues. V gave up 0 bases and J gave up 0 bases, with 12 bases separating them. CDR3: CSARDPSAYSYEQYF. For the CDR3, the DNA is TGCAGTGCTAGAGATCCTAGCGCCTACTCCTACGAGCAGTACTTC.

To note about this clonotype: One junction end does not reproduce the germline sequence, and a read error may be involved. The chain has TRBV29-1 and TRBJ1-1; D is undetermined. There are 12 residues in the CDR3. Per germline, CDR1 SQVTM and CDR2 ANQGSEA. The CDR3 DNA sequence: TGCAGCGTTGGAGGTAGGAACATTGAAGCTTTCTTT. It encodes CSVGGRNIEAFF.

This clonotype was detected only a few times. The chain links TRBV11-2 to TRBJ1-2, with 7 bases lining up with TRBD1. The V segment lost 5 bases and the J segment 8 bases; nucleotides outside the gene matches: 8. In germline, CDR1 is SGHAT, CDR2 FQNNGV. This CDR3 has 13 residues. Written as DNA, the CDR3 is TGTGCCAGCAGCCCCAAGACAGGGTCCGGCTACACCTTC. Its protein product is CASSPKTGSGYTF.

This chain uses TRBV13 with TRBJ2-2; no clear D gene. V lost 0 bases, J lost 1 base, and 9 bases lay in between. CDR3 length: 16 amino acids. Germline CDR1 PRHDT, CDR2 FYEKMQ (reference sequence). CDR3 nucleotide sequence: TGTGCCAGCAGCTTAGGCCTCGGACGGAACACCGGGGAGCTGTTTTTT. Residues: CASSLGLGRNTGELFF.